The clone carrying this TCR beta chain showed up just a few times. What it recognizes is unknown. This specimen comes from a study of T cell responses to AZD1222 COVID-19 vaccine. Study results and limitations: Spike regions recognized by vaccine-associated CD4 TCRs spanned the protein, led by 160-218 and 743-854. As reported, nearly half of all spike-specific TCRs target variant regions that are unmutated. Of the AZD1222 recipients, only five or six were seropositive at baseline. Donors, mostly white British, included more females; clonal diversity was possibly underestimated.

Germline lookup yields CDR1 SGHVS and CDR2 FQNEAQ. Between the trimmed V and J ends, which lost 5 bases and 5 bases, there was a span of 17 bases. The CDR3 loop spans 15 amino acids. Measured with immunoSEQ multiplex PCR; TCRdb has only the in-frame clones, and not every one. The sample includes fewer than 90,000 clones, approximately 90% seen only once; the top ten take roughly a quarter. This sequence originates from an adult in good health. The source was peripheral blood, collected on day 0 of AZD1222 vaccination. The rearrangement joins TRBV7-8 to TRBJ2-3, with a possible D match to TRBD2 (5 bases). CDR3 region: CASSPPGPREDTQYF. DNA for the CDR3: TGTGCCAGCAGCCCACCCGGGCCCCGGGAAGATACGCAGTATTTT. The variable domain in full, completed from reference TRBV7-8 and TRBJ2-3, reads GAGVSQSPRYKVAKRGQDVALRCDPISGHVSLFWYQQALGQGPEFLTYFQNEAQLDKSGLPSDRFFAERPEGSVSTLKIQRTQQEDSAVYLCASSPPGPREDTQYFGPGTRLTVL.